Given below is one T cell receptor beta chain in context. What antigen it recognizes has not been identified. Base qualities are missing; no much larger clone stands one base away. The data are from a study of blood T cell repertoires in COVID-19 (dated by TCRdb to about 2020). With respect to the entire study: Collaborator samples came from the United States, Italy and Spain and covered acute and convalescent phases of COVID-19. Samples came from the ongoing ImmuneRACE study (first 160 participants) plus 1,254 subjects from 6 global collaborators. Subjects who had been exposed to COVID-19, were actively infected with it, or had recovered from it provided the deeply sampled blood TCRbeta repertoires that made up the dataset. The repertoires were made available in a free public database intended to serve as a resource for research on the immune response to SARS-CoV-2. The prospective study material was composed of cDNA or gDNA derived from T cells, B-cell-depleted T cells, or PBMCs. A de-identified subject ID, COVID-19 status, age in years and sex were almost always included in the sample metadata. Where HLA class I and class II types were available, the types were taken from metadata supplied by the sample provider, not from assay-based typing.

The full study reports these points: How much clinical and demographic metadata was included differed by source and by participant, and the metadata was provided uncurated.

The immunoSEQ Assay, a bias-controlled multiplex PCR, was used to amplify TCRbeta CDR3 regions from genomic DNA. The study's own analysis went as follows. Nucleated cell counts per sample were estimated from amplification of reference gene primers within the assay. To quantify the absolute abundance of each unique TCRbeta CDR3 rearrangement, sequence reads were collapsed and filtered. For each sample, productive Simpson clonality was calculated by taking the square root of Simpson's diversity index across productive rearrangements. TCRdb's version of the immuneACCESS table is confined to in-frame rearrangements and falls short of the full clone set. An unresolved V gene accounts for under half of the shortfall where checked; the remainder is of unknown origin. V and J calls and clone size are those listed in that table; D and trimming were worked out from the DNA. The sample profile shows fewer than 600,000 clones; roughly 90% of them were found once. The ten largest clones take up less than 2% of the sample.

Enrolling through a virtual design, the prospective study's participants ranged in age from about 18 to 100 years and lived across 24 United States geographic areas. To assign participants to cohorts, the prospective study relied on clinical history that participants themselves reported in a screening survey and a study questionnaire. For ImmuneRACE Cohort 3, a participant was defined as recovered based on two consecutive negative NP/OP PCR tests, clearance by a healthcare professional, or resolution of symptoms. Each participant in the prospective study had whole blood, serum and a nasopharyngeal or oropharyngeal swab collected by mobile phlebotomists. Over a 2-month period, participants in the prospective study had the option of providing additional blood draws and questionnaires. Blood samples from the prospective study were shipped frozen or at room temperature prior to DNA extraction. The clonotype originates from a woman between 40 and 50 years old who had recovered from COVID-19. The sample taken for sequencing was PBMCs or T cells enriched from blood (not recorded which).

The CDR3 amino acid sequence is: CASSLLHSYNQPQHF. The nucleotides read TGTGCCAGCAGCTTACTCCACAGTTACAATCAGCCCCAGCATTTT. The chain links TRBV7-2 with TRBJ1-5, with the D gene not confidently named. The germline V gene specifies SGHTA as CDR1 and FQGNSA as CDR2. The CDR3 measures 15 amino acids from cysteine to phenylalanine. CDR3 DNA is the only sequence kept; it has 45 bases, read in frame from the first base. The germline ends are 11 bases apart after V is trimmed by 2 bases and J by 3 bases.